Sequencing of this TCR beta chain was carried out in a study of blood T cell repertoires in COVID-19. Per the authors' pipeline: Amplifying reference gene primers gave estimates of nucleated cell counts. Profiled with immunoSEQ multiplex PCR; TCRdb holds only in-frame clones, not every one. V and J calls and clone size are copied from that table; D and trimming were computed from the DNA. The sample contains 45,000 to 50,000 clones, 83% of which appear only once. Germline V gives CDR1 LNHDA, CDR2 SQIVND (reference sequence). Trimming stripped 1 base from V and 3 bases from J, with 13 bases between. The CDR3 loop spans 16 amino acids.

The sequenced sample consisted of peripheral blood. This sequence joins TRBV19 and TRBJ2-1; tentatively, D is TRBD1 (7 bases). The receptor comes from a man older than 75 in a cohort sampled during active COVID-19. DNA for the CDR3: TGTGCCAGTAGTATAGTGTACAGGGGAGGCTACAATGAGCAGTTCTTC. Protein sequence: CASSIVYRGGYNEQFF.